The rows below give T cell receptor beta chains drawn from one sample of a study of T cells in Graves' hyperthyroidism and ophthalmopathy. TCRdb re-analysed the multiplex PCR reads in MiXCR, keeping a single row per CDR3 protein. This sample has just over 550,000 distinct CDR3 sequences, with more than 45% found just once. What was sequenced was peripheral blood or thyroid tissue (not recorded which). Every receptor here comes from a woman between 18 and 29 years old with Graves' hyperthyroidism. CDR3s include the opening cysteine and the closing phenylalanine or tryptophan. The order of the fields is D gene, J gene, V gene, clone size, CDR3 DNA, CDR3 protein. D genes are given only for firm matches. A row's size may be missing; if present it is once, few, many or a size class.

. | TRBJ2-2 | TRBV6-5 | few | TGTGCCAGCAGTAACCCCTCGGACACCGGGGAGCTGTTTTTT | CASSNPSDTGELFF
. | TRBJ1-1 | TRBV29-1 | . | TGCAGCGGCTGCTGGGGCGATTACACTGAAGCTTTCTTT | CSGCWGDYTEAFF
. | TRBJ1-1 | TRBV7-9 | many | TGTGCCAGCAGCTTAGCGGTAGCAGGGAATACTTTCTTT | CASSLAVAGNTFF
TRBD1 | TRBJ2-7 | TRBV2 | . | TGTGCCAGCAGTCGGACAGGGAGGTTCTACGAGCAGTACTTC | CASSRTGRFYEQYF
. | TRBJ1-5 | TRBV29-1 | once | TGCAGCGTTGTAGTGGGGACCGGCCTAGCTGGCGAGCATTTT | CSVVVGTGLAGEHF
. | TRBJ2-6 | TRBV19 | . | TGTGCCAGTAGTAACCCTTTCGACCAGGGAACGGGGGCCAACGTCCTGACTTTC | CASSNPFDQGTGANVLTF
. | TRBJ1-5 | TRBV10-2 | . | TGTGCCAGTAGTATCTTGTGGGGGCTACCTTTTCCCCAGCATTTT | CASSILWGLPFPQHF
. | TRBJ2-7 | TRBV11-3 | . | TGTGCCAGCAGCACTCAGGGGCGCGCATACGAGCAGTACTTC | CASSTQGRAYEQYF
. | TRBJ2-2 | TRBV5-6 | few | TGTGCCAGCATCCAGAACACCGGGGAGCTGTTTTTT | CASIQNTGELFF
TRBD1 | TRBJ2-5 | TRBV7-2 | . | TGTGCCAGCAGCTGGGACAGGGGGCGAAGTCAGCCCCAGTACTTC | CASSWDRGRSQPQYF
. | TRBJ1-3 | TRBV7-9 | . | TGTGCCAGCAGCTTAGGTGTTCCGGACTCTGGAAACACCATATATTTT | CASSLGVPDSGNTIYF
. | TRBJ1-1 | TRBV6-6 | . | TGTGCCAGCAGCCCCAATACACACTTTAACACTGAAGCTTTCTTT | CASSPNTHFNTEAFF
TRBD1 | TRBJ2-7 | TRBV7-3 | . | TGTGCCAGCAGCCGGGGAACAGGGGGAACGGACGAGCAGTACTTC | CASSRGTGGTDEQYF
. | TRBJ2-5 | TRBV10-3 | . | TGTGCCACTGACGGGGAGACCCAGTACTTC | CATDGETQYF
. | TRBJ1-5 | TRBV5-8 | many | TGTGCCAGCAGCCACACTGGTAGCAATCAGCCCCAGCATTTT | CASSHTGSNQPQHF
TRBD1 | TRBJ2-5 | TRBV11-3 | . | TGTGCCAGCAGCTTGACCCGGGGCGGGACAGGGGAAGAGACCCAGTACTTC | CASSLTRGGTGEETQYF
. | TRBJ2-2 | TRBV10-1 | . | TGCGCCAGCAGTGTAAGGGAGTCCGGGGAGCTGTTTTTT | CASSVRESGELFF
. | TRBJ1-1 | TRBV19 | few | TGTGCCAGTAGTATACCGGGAAGGAACACTGAAGCTTTCTTT | CASSIPGRNTEAFF
. | TRBJ2-7 | TRBV29-1 | few | TGCAGCGCCAGGATTTCGGGGCCCCAGCAGTACTTC | CSARISGPQQYF
TRBD1 | TRBJ1-1 | TRBV7-9 | . | TGTGCCAGCAGTCTCTGGACAGGGGAGAACACTGAAGCCTTCTTT | CASSLWTGENTEAFF
. | TRBJ2-7 | TRBV2 | . | TGTGCCAGCAGCCCCACCGGGCTAGCCGCCTACGAGCAGTACTTC | CASSPTGLAAYEQYF
. | TRBJ2-3 | TRBV29-1 | . | TGCAGCGGGAGGGCCTGGACAGATACGCAGTATTTT | CSGRAWTDTQYF
TRBD1 | TRBJ1-2 | TRBV20-1 | few | TGCAGTGCTTCCGGGACAGGGGGCGGTGGCTACACCTTC | CSASGTGGGGYTF